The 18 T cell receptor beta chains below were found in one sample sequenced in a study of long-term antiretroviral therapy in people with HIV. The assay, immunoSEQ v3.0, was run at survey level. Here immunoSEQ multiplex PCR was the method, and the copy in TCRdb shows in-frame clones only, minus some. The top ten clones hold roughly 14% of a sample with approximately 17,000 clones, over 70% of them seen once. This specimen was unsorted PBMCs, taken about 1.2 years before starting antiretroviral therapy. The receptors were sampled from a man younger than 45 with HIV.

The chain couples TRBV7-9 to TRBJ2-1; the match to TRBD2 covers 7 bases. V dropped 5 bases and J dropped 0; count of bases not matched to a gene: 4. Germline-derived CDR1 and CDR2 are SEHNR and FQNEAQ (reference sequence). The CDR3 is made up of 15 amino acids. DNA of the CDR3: TGTGCCAGCAGCCAAGCGGGGAGCTCCTACAATGAGCAGTTCTTC. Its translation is CASSQAGSSYNEQFF.

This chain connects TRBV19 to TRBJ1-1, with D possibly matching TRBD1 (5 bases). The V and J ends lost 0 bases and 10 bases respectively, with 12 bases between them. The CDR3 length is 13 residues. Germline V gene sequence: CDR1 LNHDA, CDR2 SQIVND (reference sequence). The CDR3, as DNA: TGTGCCAGTAGTATAGAACAAAGGGGTGTAGCTTTCTTT. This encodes CASSIEQRGVAFF.

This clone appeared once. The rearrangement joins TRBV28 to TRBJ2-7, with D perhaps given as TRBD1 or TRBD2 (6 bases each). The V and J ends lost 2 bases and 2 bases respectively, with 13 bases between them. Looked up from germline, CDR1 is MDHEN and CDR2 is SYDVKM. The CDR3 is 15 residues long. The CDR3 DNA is TGTGCCAGCAGTTTAGGAGGGGCAGGGGCCTACGAGCAGTACTTC. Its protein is CASSLGGAGAYEQYF.

DNA for the CDR3: TGTGCCAGCACAACAGGGGACAATGAGCAGTTCTTC. Translated, it gives CASTTGDNEQFF. The chain uses TRBV27 and TRBJ2-1, with 7 positions matching TRBD1. The CDR3 consists of 12 residues. The germline gives CDR1 MNHEY, CDR2 SMNVEV (reference sequence). Trimming took 7 bases from V and 5 from J; bases not matched to a gene: 2.

The CDR3 region is CASSLELLRETQYF. The DNA of the CDR3 is TGTGCCAGCAGCTTAGAACTTCTTAGGGAGACCCAGTACTTC. The genes are TRBV11-2 and TRBJ2-5, with D unresolved. The germline CDR1 and CDR2 sequences are SGHAT and FQNNGV. V dropped 0 bases and J dropped 5 bases, with 10 bases sitting between them. There are 14 residues in the CDR3.

Here the CDR3 DNA reads TGTGCCAGCAGTTTAAGGACAACCTACAATGAGCAGTTCTTC. Translating it yields CASSLRTTYNEQFF. V gene TRBV27 combines with J gene TRBJ2-1; TRBD1 is a possible D gene (5 bases). Germline V CDR1 and CDR2: MNHEY, SMNVEV (reference sequence). V was clipped by 2 bases and J by 2 bases, with 7 bases between them. This CDR3 region has 14 residues.

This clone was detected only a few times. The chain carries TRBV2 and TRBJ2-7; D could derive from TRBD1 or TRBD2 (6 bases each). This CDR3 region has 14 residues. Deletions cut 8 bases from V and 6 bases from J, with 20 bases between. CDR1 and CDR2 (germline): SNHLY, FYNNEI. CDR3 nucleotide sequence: TGTGCCAGCGGAATACTAGCCTCCAGGGGCGAGCAGTACTTC. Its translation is CASGILASRGEQYF.

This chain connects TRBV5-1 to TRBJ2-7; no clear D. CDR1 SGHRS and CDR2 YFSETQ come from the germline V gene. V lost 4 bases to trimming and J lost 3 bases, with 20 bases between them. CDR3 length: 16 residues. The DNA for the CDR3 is TGCGCCAGCAGCCCCTACCCATCCCCGTCGATCTACGAGCAGTACTTC. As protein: CASSPYPSPSIYEQYF.

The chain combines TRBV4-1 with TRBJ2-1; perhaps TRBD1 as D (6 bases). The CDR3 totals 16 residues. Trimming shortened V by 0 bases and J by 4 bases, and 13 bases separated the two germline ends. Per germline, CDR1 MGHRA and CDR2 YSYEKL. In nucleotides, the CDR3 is TGCGCCAGCAGCCAAGATAGGGACACGCAATACAATGAGCAGTTCTTC. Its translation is CASSQDRDTQYNEQFF.

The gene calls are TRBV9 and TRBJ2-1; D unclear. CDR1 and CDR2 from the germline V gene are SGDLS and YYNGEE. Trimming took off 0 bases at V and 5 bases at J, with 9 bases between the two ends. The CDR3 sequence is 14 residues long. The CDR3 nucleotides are TGTGCCAGCAGCGTAGCGTCAGCAGACAATGAGCAGTTCTTC. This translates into CASSVASADNEQFF.

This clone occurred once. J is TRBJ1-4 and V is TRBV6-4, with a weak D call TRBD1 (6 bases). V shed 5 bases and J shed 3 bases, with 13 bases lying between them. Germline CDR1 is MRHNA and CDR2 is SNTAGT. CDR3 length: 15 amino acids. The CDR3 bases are TGTGCCAGCAGTCCCCGAGGGGGGGCTAATGAAAAACTGTTTTTT. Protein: CASSPRGGANEKLFF.

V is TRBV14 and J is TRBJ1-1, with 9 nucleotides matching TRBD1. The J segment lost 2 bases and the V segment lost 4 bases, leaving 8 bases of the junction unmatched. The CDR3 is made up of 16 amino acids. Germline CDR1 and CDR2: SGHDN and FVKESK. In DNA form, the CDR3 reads TGTGCCAGCAGCCCGTTCGGACAGGGGCGAAACACTGAAGCTTTCTTT. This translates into CASSPFGQGRNTEAFF.

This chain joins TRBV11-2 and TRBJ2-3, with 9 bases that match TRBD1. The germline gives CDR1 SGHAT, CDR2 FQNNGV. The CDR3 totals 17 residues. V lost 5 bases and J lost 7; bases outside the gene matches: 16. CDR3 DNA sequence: TGTGCCAGCAGCAGCCGCTCGTCCGGGACAGGGTTAAATACGCAGTATTTT. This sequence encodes CASSSRSSGTGLNTQYF.

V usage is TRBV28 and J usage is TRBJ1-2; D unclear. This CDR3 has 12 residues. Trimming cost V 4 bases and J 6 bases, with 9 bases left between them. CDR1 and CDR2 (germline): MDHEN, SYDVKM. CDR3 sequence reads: CASSSRTDGYTF. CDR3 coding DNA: TGTGCCAGCAGTTCCCGGACCGATGGCTACACCTTC.

CDR3 bases: TGTGCCAGCAGTGAAGCAGGGGGCTCCTACAATGAGCAGTTCTTC. Translation gives CASSEAGGSYNEQFF. The rearrangement links TRBV6-1 to TRBJ2-1; tentatively, D is TRBD1 (6 bases). Trimming stripped 0 bases from V and 0 bases from J, with 6 bases between. Germline-derived CDR1 and CDR2 are MNHNS and SASEGT. The CDR3 is 15 amino acids.

CDR3 DNA: TGTGCCAGCTCAACCTCAGGGGTTGGCACTGAAGCTTTCTTT. Translated, it gives CASSTSGVGTEAFF. This sequence joins TRBV18 and TRBJ1-1; D is perhaps TRBD1 (6 bases). The V end was cut by 5 bases, the J end by 4 bases, with 14 bases between. This CDR3 is built from 14 residues. CDR1 and CDR2 from the germline V gene are KGHSH and LQKENI.

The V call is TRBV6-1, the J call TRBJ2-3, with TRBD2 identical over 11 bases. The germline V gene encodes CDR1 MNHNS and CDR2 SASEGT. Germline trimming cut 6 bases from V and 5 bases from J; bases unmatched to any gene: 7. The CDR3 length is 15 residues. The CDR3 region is CASSARTSGLDTQYF. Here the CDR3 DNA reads TGTGCCAGCAGCGCTCGGACTAGCGGGTTAGATACGCAGTATTTT.

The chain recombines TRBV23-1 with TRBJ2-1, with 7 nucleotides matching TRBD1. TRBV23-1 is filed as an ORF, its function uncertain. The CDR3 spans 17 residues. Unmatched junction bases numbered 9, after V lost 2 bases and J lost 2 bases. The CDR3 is CASSQPDRDETYNEQFF. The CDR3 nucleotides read TGCGCCAGCAGTCAACCCGACAGGGACGAGACCTACAATGAGCAGTTCTTC.